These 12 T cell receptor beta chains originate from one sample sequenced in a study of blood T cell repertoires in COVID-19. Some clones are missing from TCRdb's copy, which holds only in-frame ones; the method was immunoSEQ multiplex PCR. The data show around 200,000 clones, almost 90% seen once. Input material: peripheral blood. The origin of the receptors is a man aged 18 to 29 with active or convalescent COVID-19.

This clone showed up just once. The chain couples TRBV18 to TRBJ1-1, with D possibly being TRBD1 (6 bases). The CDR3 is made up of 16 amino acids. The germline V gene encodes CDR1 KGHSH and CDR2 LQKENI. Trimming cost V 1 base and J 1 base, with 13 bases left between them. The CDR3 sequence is CASSPLQGISNTEAFF. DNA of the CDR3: TGTGCCAGCTCACCACTACAGGGAATATCGAACACTGAAGCTTTCTTT. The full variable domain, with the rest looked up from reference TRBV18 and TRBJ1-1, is NAGVMQNPRHLVRRRGQEARLRCSPMKGHSHVYWYRQLPEEGLKFMVYLQKENIIDESGMPKERFSAEFPKEGPSILRIQQVVRGDSAAYFCASSPLQGISNTEAFFGQGTRLTVV.

The DNA of the CDR3 is TGCGCCAGCAGACGTAGCGGGAGACCCTACGAGCAGTACTTC. Its protein product is CASRRSGRPYEQYF. The chain joins TRBV5-1 to TRBJ2-7; 9 bases align to TRBD2. Germline CDR1 SGHRS, CDR2 YFSETQ. Trimming took 5 bases from V and 2 from J; bases not matched to a gene: 5. The CDR3 runs to 14 residues.

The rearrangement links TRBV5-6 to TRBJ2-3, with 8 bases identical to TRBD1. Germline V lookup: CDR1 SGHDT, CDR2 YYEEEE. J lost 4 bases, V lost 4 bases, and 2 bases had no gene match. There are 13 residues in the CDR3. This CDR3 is CASSRQGSDTQYF. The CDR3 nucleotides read TGTGCCAGCAGCCGACAGGGGTCAGATACGCAGTATTTT. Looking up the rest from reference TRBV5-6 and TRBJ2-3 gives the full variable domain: DAGVTQSPTHLIKTRGQQVTLRCSPKSGHDTVSWYQQALGQGPQFIFQYYEEEERQRGNFPDRFSGHQFPNYSSELNVNALLLGDSALYLCASSRQGSDTQYFGPGTRLTVL.

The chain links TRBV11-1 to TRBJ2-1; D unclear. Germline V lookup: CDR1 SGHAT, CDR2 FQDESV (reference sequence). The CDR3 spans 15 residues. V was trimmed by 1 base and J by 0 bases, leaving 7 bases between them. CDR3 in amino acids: CASSLGQDSYNEQFF. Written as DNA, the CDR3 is TGTGCCAGCAGCTTAGGGCAAGACTCCTACAATGAGCAGTTCTTC.

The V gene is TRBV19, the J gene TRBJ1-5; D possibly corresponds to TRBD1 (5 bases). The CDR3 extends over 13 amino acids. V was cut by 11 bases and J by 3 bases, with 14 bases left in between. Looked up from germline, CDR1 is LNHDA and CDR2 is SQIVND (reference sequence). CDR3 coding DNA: TGTGCCGGAGCCCAGGGCCTCAATCAGCCCCAGCATTTT. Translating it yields CAGAQGLNQPQHF. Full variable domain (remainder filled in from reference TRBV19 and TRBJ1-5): DGGITQSPKYLFRKEGQNVTLSCEQNLNHDAMYWYRQDPGQGLRLIYYSQIVNDFQKGDIAEGYSVSREKKESFPLTVTSAQKNPTAFYLCAGAQGLNQPQHFGDGTRLSIL.

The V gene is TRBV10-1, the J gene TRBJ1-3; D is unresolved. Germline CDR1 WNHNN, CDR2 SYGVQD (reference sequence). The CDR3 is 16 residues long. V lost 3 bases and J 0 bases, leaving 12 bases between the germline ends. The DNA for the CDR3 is TGCGCCAGCAGTGACGGGGAGTTAACCTCTGGAAACACCATATATTTT. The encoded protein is CASSDGELTSGNTIYF.

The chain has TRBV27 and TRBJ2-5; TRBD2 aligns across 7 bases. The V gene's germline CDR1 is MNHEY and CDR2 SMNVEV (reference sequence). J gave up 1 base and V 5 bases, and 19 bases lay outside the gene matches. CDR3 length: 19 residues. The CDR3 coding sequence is TGTGCCAGCAGTCCACAAATAACCAGCTTAGGACTAGGCCAAGAGACCCAGTACTTC. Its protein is CASSPQITSLGLGQETQYF.

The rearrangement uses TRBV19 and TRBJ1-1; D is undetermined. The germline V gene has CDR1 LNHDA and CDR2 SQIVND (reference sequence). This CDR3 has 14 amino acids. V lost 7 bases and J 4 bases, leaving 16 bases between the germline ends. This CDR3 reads CASKRRVGSTEAFF. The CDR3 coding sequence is TGTGCCAGTAAAAGGAGGGTTGGGAGCACTGAAGCTTTCTTT. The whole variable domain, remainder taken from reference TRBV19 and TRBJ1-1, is DGGITQSPKYLFRKEGQNVTLSCEQNLNHDAMYWYRQDPGQGLRLIYYSQIVNDFQKGDIAEGYSVSREKKESFPLTVTSAQKNPTAFYLCASKRRVGSTEAFFGQGTRLTVV.

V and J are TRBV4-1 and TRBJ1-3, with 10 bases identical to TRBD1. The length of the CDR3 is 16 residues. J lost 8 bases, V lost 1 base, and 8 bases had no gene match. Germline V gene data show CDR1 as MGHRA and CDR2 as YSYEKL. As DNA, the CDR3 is TGCGCCAGCAGCCAAGCAACCGGGACAGGGGCGCACACCATATATTTT. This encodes CASSQATGTGAHTIYF.

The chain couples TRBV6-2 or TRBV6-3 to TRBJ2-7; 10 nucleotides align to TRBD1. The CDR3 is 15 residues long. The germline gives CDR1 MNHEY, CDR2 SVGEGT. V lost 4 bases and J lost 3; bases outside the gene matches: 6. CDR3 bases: TGTGCCAGCAGTTCCGGGACAGGGGTTTACTACGAGCAGTACTTC. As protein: CASSSGTGVYYEQYF.

The CDR3 region has the DNA TGCGCCAGCAGCCAAGACCCCCTGGGAGGGGGAGGCTACACCTTC. This codes for CASSQDPLGGGGYTF. The chain employs TRBV4-1 and TRBJ1-2; tentative D call: TRBD1 (6 bases). V was trimmed by 0 bases and J by 8 bases, leaving 16 bases between them. Germline assignment: CDR1 MGHRA and CDR2 YSYEKL. This CDR3 contains 15 residues.

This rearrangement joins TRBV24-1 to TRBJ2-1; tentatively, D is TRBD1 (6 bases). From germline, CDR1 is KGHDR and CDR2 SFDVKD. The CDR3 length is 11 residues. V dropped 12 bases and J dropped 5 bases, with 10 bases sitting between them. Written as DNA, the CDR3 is TGTGCCGCCTCAGGGGACAATGAGCAGTTCTTC. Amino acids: CAASGDNEQFF.